One and the same sample provided the 10 T cell receptor beta chains below, sequenced in a study of neurological immune-mediated disorders. MiXCR, applied by TCRdb to the 5' RACE reads, yields one record per CDR3 protein. The table shows around 20,000 distinct CDR3 sequences, with approximately 6.2% occurring only once. Material for sequencing was CD8+ T cells from blood. The source is a man younger than 35 in good health.

This clonotype occurred many times. The chain links TRBV7-2 to TRBJ1-6, with D possibly being TRBD1 (5 bases). From germline, CDR1 is SGHTA and CDR2 FQGNSA. The CDR3 contains 18 residues. Trimming removed 3 bases from V and 0 bases from J, with 15 bases in between. The CDR3 DNA sequence: TGTGCCAGCAGCTTCGGGACGCCCTGGAGCTCCTATAATTCACCCCTCCACTTT. The encoded protein is CASSFGTPWSSYNSPLHF.

This clonotype showed up many times. The rearrangement links TRBV7-9 to TRBJ1-1, with D perhaps matching TRBD1 (5 bases). V was trimmed by 7 bases and J by 1 base, leaving 10 bases between them. The CDR3 covers 13 residues. Germline V lookup: CDR1 SEHNR, CDR2 FQNEAQ (reference sequence). The CDR3 DNA reads TGTGCCAGCATCCCCGGGGGGAACACTGAAGCTTTCTTT. Its protein product is CASIPGGNTEAFF.

This clonotype showed up many times. The chain has TRBV25-1 and TRBJ1-2; 7 bases align to TRBD1. This CDR3 region has 14 residues. Germline trimming cut 6 bases from V and 2 bases from J; bases unmatched to any gene: 6. CDR1 and CDR2 from the germline V gene are MGHDK and SYGVNS. The CDR3 region is CASSLGTANYGYTF. CDR3 DNA: TGTGCCAGCAGCCTCGGGACAGCCAACTATGGCTACACCTTC.

This clonotype has a count of ten or more. This sequence joins TRBV12-3 or TRBV12-4 and TRBJ2-5, with 8 bases aligning to TRBD2. After removal of 5 bases from V and 5 bases from J, the junction contained 4 bases not matched to a gene. The CDR3 covers 13 residues. The CDR3 DNA reads as TGTGCCAGCAGTCCTAGCGGGTACGAGACCCAGTACTTC. Protein sequence: CASSPSGYETQYF.

This clonotype was counted at least ten times. The rearrangement links TRBV7-9 to TRBJ2-1; 12 bases match TRBD2. Germline V gene lookup returns CDR1 SEHNR and CDR2 FQNEAQ (reference sequence). The CDR3 is 14 residues long. The V segment lost 2 bases and the J segment 7 bases; nucleotides outside the gene matches: 0. CDR3 nucleotides: TGTGCCAGCAGCTTACTAGCGGGGGGGAATGAGCAGTTCTTC. Translation: CASSLLAGGNEQFF. Full variable domain (missing parts from reference TRBV7-9 and TRBJ2-1): DTGVSQNPRHKITKRGQNVTFRCDPISEHNRLYWYRQTLGQGPEFLTYFQNEAQLEKSRLLSDRFSAERPKGSFSTLEIQRTEQGDSAMYLCASSLLAGGNEQFFGPGTRLTVL.

Concerning this clonotype itself: Possible read error: a much larger clone is one base away. The rearrangement uses TRBV7-9 and TRBJ2-1; perhaps TRBD1 as D (5 bases). The germline V gene has CDR1 SEHNR and CDR2 FQNEAQ (reference sequence). V lost 1 base and J 5 bases, leaving 6 bases between the germline ends. CDR3 length: 13 residues. The CDR3 nucleotides read TGTGCCAGCAGCTTAGTAGGGGACAATGAGCAGTTCTTC. Translating gives CASSLVGDNEQFF. The entire variable domain, with the rest obtained from reference TRBV7-9 and TRBJ2-1, is as follows: DTGVSQNPRHKITKRGQNVTFRCDPISEHNRLYWYRQTLGQGPEFLTYFQNEAQLEKSRLLSDRFSAERPKGSFSTLEIQRTEQGDSAMYLCASSLVGDNEQFFGPGTRLTVL.

This clonotype was observed at least ten times. J is TRBJ2-7 and V is TRBV20-1; a possible D gene is TRBD2 (6 bases). The CDR3 length is 13 residues. Trimming stripped 6 bases from V and 4 bases from J, with 16 bases between. Germline loops: CDR1 DFQATT, CDR2 SNEGSKA (reference sequence). CDR3 sequence reads: CSATSGEVYEQYF. The CDR3 DNA reads TGCAGTGCAACTTCGGGGGAAGTATACGAGCAGTACTTC.

In this sample, this clonotype turned up many times. The J gene is TRBJ1-5, the V gene TRBV5-1; the D is unclear. This CDR3 is 13 amino acids long. Per germline, CDR1 SGHRS and CDR2 YFSETQ. V was shortened by 4 bases and J by 9 bases, with 14 bases between the two germline ends. The CDR3 nucleotides are TGCGCCAGCAGCCTCGGCCTCGTGGGGCCCCAGCATTTT. It codes for CASSLGLVGPQHF. The whole variable domain, filled in from reference TRBV5-1 and TRBJ1-5, reads KAGVTQTPRYLIKTRGQQVTLSCSPISGHRSVSWYQQTPGQGLQFLFEYFSETQRNKGNFPGRFSGRQFSNSRSEMNVSTLELGDSALYLCASSLGLVGPQHFGDGTRLSIL.

The table lists this clonotype with many counts. The chain recombines TRBV27 with TRBJ1-1, with unresolved D. Germline V CDR1 and CDR2: MNHEY, SMNVEV (reference sequence). There are 14 residues in the CDR3. The V and J ends lost 0 bases and 0 bases respectively, with 5 bases between them. CDR3 amino acids: CASSLSGLNTEAFF. CDR3 in DNA: TGTGCCAGCAGTTTATCAGGGTTGAACACTGAAGCTTTCTTT.

In its sample, this clonotype was seen many times. The chain couples TRBV4-1 to TRBJ2-7, with 13 bases that match TRBD2. CDR3 length equals 17 residues. Per the germline V gene, CDR1 is MGHRA and CDR2 is YSYEKL. Trimming cost V 4 bases and J 5 bases; bases outside gene matches: 11. The CDR3 DNA reads as TGCGCCAGCAGCCTTAGACTAGCGGGGGGCGTTCTCGACGAGCAGTACTTC. Translation: CASSLRLAGGVLDEQYF.